These 8 T cell receptor beta chains were sequenced from one sample in a study of T cell responses to AZD1222 COVID-19 vaccine. The table came from immunoSEQ multiplex PCR; TCRdb's copy has only in-frame clones and leaves some out. The profile shows approximately 110,000 clones, just over 85% of them singletons. Source: peripheral blood, taken on day 0 of AZD1222 vaccination. The receptors were sampled from an adult in good health.

This clone was picked up one time. This chain connects TRBV5-4 to TRBJ1-1, with 7 bases lining up with TRBD1. The CDR3 extends over 14 amino acids. From germline, CDR1 is SGHNT and CDR2 YYREEE (reference sequence). J was trimmed by 6 bases and V by 1 base; bases with no gene match: 6. CDR3 in DNA: TGTGCCAGCAGCTTGCCCCAGGGGGGACCTGAAGCTTTCTTT. Its protein is CASSLPQGGPEAFF.

This clone was seen a single time. This chain links TRBV18 with TRBJ2-3; no definite D call. V was pared by 3 bases and J by 3 bases, with 10 bases between. The V gene's germline CDR1 is KGHSH and CDR2 LQKENI. The CDR3 covers 14 residues. CDR3 in amino acids: CASSPSNPTDTQYF. As DNA, the CDR3 is TGTGCCAGCTCACCTAGCAACCCGACAGATACGCAGTATTTT.

The J gene is TRBJ1-1, the V gene TRBV5-1; weak D call: TRBD1 (5 bases). CDR1 is SGHRS and CDR2 is YFSETQ in the germline V gene. Trimming left V 6 bases short and J 0 bases short, with 12 bases between. The CDR3 spans 14 residues. The CDR3 sequence: CASTFTDMNTEAFF. For the CDR3, the DNA is TGCGCCAGCACGTTCACGGACATGAACACTGAAGCTTTCTTT.

V is TRBV3-1 (or the pseudogene TRBV3-2) and J is TRBJ2-7; perhaps TRBD1 as D (5 bases). The CDR3 length is 13 residues. Germline CDR1 LGHDT, CDR2 YNNKEL (reference sequence). V was clipped by 3 bases and J by 2 bases, with 8 bases between them. This CDR3 is CASSHQGTYEQYF. The CDR3 nucleotides are TGTGCCAGCAGCCATCAGGGAACCTACGAGCAGTACTTC.

The V call is TRBV27, the J call TRBJ2-3, with D perhaps TRBD1 (6 bases). This CDR3 region has 13 residues. Germline CDR1 MNHEY, CDR2 SMNVEV (reference sequence). Trimming took 7 bases from V and 3 from J, leaving 11 bases between them. The CDR3 DNA is TGTGCCAGCACCACGGACAGTACAGATACGCAGTATTTT. This gives the protein CASTTDSTDTQYF.

The chain carries TRBV4-1 and TRBJ2-7; 8 bases agree with TRBD2. The CDR3 runs 15 residues. The germline V gene encodes CDR1 MGHRA and CDR2 YSYEKL. With 4 bases clipped from V and 3 bases from J, the junction kept 8 bases outside the gene matches. The CDR3 region has the DNA TGCGCCAGCAGCCTAAGCGAAGCGGGAGTCTACGAGCAGTACTTC. It is translated as CASSLSEAGVYEQYF.

Only a few counts were recorded for this clone. The rearrangement links TRBV18 to TRBJ2-4; 12 nucleotides align to TRBD2. V dropped 6 bases and J dropped 7; count of bases not matched to a gene: 7. Per the germline V gene, CDR1 is KGHSH and CDR2 is LQKENI. The CDR3 loop spans 15 amino acids. This CDR3 is CASSLAGGRENIQYF. The DNA of the CDR3 is TGTGCCAGCTCGCTAGCGGGGGGGCGAGAGAACATTCAGTACTTC.

In this sample, this clone turned up a few times. This chain links TRBV29-1 with TRBJ2-1, with D perhaps TRBD1 (6 bases). Germline V lookup: CDR1 SQVTM, CDR2 ANQGSEA. The CDR3 totals 14 residues. The germline V and J ends were trimmed by 3 bases and 3 bases, with 12 bases remaining between them. The CDR3 region is CSVDGQGLYNEQFF. The CDR3, as DNA: TGCAGCGTTGATGGGCAGGGGCTCTACAATGAGCAGTTCTTC.